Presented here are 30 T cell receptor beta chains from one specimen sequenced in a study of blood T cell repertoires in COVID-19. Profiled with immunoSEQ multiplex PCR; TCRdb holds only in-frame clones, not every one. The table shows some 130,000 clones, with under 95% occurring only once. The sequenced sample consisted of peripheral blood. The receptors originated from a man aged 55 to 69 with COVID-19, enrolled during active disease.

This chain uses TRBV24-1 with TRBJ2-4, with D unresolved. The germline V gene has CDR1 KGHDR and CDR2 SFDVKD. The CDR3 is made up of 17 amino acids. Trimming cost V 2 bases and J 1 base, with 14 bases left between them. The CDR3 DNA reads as TGTGCCACCAGTGATTCTCAGGCTCCTGGGGCCAAAAACATTCAGTACTTC. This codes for CATSDSQAPGAKNIQYF.

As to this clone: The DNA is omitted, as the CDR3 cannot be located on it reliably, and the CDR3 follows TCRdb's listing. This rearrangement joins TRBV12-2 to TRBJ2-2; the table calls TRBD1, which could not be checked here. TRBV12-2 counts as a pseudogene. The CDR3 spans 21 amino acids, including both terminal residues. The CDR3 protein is CASRLGWGQGAKGHTTRGAVF.

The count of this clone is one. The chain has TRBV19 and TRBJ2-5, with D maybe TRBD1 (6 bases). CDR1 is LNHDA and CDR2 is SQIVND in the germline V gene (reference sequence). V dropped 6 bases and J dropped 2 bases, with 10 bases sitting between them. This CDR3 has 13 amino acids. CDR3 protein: CASSHREQETQYF. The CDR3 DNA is TGTGCCAGTAGCCACAGGGAACAAGAGACCCAGTACTTC.

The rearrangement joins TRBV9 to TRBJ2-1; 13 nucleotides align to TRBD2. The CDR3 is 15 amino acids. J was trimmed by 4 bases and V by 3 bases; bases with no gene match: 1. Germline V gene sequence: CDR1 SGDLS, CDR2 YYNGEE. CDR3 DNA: TGTGCCAGCAGCGCGGGACTAGCGGGATACAATGAGCAGTTCTTC. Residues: CASSAGLAGYNEQFF.

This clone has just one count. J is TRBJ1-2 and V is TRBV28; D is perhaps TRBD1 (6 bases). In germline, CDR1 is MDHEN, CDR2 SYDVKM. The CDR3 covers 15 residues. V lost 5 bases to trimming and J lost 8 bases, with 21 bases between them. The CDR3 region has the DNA TGTGCCAGCAGTGAAGTACAGGGCGTAATAGAGGGCTACACCTTC. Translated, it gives CASSEVQGVIEGYTF.

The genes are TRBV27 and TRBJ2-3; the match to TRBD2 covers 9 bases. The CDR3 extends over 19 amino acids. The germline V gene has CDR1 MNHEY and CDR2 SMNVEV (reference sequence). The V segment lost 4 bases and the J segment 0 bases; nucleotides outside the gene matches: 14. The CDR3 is CASSSNIWTSEPSTDTQYF. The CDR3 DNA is TGTGCCAGCAGTTCGAATATTTGGACTAGCGAGCCTAGCACAGATACGCAGTATTTT.

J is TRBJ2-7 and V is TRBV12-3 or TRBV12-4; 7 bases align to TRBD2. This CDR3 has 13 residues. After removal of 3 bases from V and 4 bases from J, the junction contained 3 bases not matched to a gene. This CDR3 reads CASSLGGGYEQYF. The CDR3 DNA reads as TGTGCCAGCAGTTTGGGGGGGGGTTACGAGCAGTACTTC.

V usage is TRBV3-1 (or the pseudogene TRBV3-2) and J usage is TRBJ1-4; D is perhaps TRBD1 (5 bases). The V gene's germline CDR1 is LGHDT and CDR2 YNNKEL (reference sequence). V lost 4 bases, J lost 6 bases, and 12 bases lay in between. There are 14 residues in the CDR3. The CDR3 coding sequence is TGTGCCAGCAGCCCCCAGGGCTCGGATGAAAAACTGTTTTTT. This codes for CASSPQGSDEKLFF.

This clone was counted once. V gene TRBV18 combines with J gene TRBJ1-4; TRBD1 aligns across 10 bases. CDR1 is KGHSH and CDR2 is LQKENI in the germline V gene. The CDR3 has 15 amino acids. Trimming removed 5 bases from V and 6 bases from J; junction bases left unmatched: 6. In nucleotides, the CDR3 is TGTGCCAGCTCAGCTACCGGGACAGGGGATGAAAAACTGTTTTTT. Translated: CASSATGTGDEKLFF.

CDR3 sequence reads: CASLWDMNTEAFF. The CDR3, as DNA: TGTGCCAGCCTCTGGGACATGAACACTGAAGCTTTCTTT. The gene calls are TRBV12-3 or TRBV12-4 and TRBJ1-1; D possibly corresponds to TRBD1 (6 bases). The CDR3 has 13 amino acids. V gave up 8 bases and J gave up 0 bases, with 10 bases separating them.

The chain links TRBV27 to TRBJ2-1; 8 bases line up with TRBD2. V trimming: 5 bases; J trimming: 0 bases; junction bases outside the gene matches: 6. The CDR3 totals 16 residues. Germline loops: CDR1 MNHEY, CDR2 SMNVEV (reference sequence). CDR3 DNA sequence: TGTGCCAGCAGTAAAACTAGCGGCCGCTCCTACAATGAGCAGTTCTTC. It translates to CASSKTSGRSYNEQFF.

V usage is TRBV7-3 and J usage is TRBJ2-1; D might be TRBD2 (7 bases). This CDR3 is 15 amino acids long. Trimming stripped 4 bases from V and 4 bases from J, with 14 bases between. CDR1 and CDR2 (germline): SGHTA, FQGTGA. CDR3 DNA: TGTGCCAGCAGCTCCCTTGGGGGGGCTTACAATGAGCAGTTCTTC. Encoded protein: CASSSLGGAYNEQFF.

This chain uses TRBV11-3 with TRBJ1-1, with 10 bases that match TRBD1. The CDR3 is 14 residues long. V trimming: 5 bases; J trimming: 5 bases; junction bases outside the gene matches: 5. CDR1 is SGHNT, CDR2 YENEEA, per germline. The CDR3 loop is CASSRDRGDTEAFF. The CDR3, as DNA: TGTGCCAGCAGCCGGGACAGGGGCGATACTGAAGCTTTCTTT.

CDR3 sequence (DNA): TGTGCCTTGACTCCAGGGGGAGGTAATGAAAAACTGTTTTTT. Translated: CALTPGGGNEKLFF. This chain uses TRBV30 with TRBJ1-4; 7 bases are shared with TRBD1. J was trimmed by 4 bases and V by 7 bases; bases with no gene match: 9. Per germline, CDR1 GTSNPN and CDR2 SVGIG (reference sequence). The CDR3 covers 14 residues.

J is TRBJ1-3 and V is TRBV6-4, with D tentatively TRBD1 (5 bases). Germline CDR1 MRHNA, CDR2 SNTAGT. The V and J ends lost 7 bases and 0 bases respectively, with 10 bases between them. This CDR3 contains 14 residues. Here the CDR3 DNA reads TGTGCCAGCAAACACAGGAGCTCTGGAAACACCATATATTTT. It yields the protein CASKHRSSGNTIYF.

The CDR3 is CASKRTSEAYEQYF. DNA of the CDR3: TGTGCCAGCAAACGGACTAGCGAGGCCTACGAGCAGTACTTC. This rearrangement joins TRBV2 to TRBJ2-7; 9 bases match TRBD2. V was clipped by 7 bases and J by 2 bases; unmatched bases: 6. The germline V gene has CDR1 SNHLY and CDR2 FYNNEI. CDR3 length equals 14 residues.

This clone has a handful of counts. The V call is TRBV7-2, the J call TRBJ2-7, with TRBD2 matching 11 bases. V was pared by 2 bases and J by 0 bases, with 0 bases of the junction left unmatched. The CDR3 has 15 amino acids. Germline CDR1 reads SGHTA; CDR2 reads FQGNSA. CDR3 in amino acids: CASSLTSGSSYEQYF. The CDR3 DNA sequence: TGTGCCAGCAGCTTAACTAGCGGGAGCTCCTACGAGCAGTACTTC.

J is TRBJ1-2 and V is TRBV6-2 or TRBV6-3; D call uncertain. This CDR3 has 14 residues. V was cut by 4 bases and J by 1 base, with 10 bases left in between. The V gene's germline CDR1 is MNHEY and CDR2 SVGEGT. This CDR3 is CASSWGGVNYGYTF. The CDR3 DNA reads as TGTGCCAGCAGTTGGGGAGGAGTTAACTATGGCTACACCTTC.

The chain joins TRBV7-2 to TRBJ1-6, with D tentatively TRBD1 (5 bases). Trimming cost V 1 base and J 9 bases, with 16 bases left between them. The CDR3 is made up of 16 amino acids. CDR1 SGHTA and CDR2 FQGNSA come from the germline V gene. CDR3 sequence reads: CASSLEGRGLGSPLHF. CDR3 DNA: TGTGCCAGCAGCTTAGAGGGGAGGGGTTTAGGTTCACCCCTCCACTTT. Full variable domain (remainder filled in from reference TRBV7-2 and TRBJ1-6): GAGVSQSPSNKVTEKGKDVELRCDPISGHTALYWYRQSLGQGLEFLIYFQGNSAPDKSGLPSDRFSAERTGGSVSTLTIQRTQQEDSAVYLCASSLEGRGLGSPLHFGNGTRLTVT.

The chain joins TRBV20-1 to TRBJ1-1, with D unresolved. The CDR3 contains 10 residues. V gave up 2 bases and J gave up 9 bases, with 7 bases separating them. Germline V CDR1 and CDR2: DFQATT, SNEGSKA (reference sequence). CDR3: CSARLPKAFF. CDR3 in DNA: TGCAGTGCTAGACTACCGAAAGCTTTCTTT.

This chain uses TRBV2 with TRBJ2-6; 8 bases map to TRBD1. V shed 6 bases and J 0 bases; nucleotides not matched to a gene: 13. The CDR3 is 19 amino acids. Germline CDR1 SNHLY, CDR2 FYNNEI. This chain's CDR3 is CASSESGQEGASGANVLTF. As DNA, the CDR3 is TGTGCCAGCAGCGAATCGGGACAGGAGGGGGCCTCTGGGGCCAACGTCCTGACTTTC.

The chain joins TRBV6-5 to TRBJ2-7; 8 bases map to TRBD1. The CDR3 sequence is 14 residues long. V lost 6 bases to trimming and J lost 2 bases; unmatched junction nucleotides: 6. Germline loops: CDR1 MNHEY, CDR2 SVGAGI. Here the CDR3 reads CASRPRQGTYEQYF. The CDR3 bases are TGTGCCAGCAGGCCCCGACAGGGGACCTACGAGCAGTACTTC.

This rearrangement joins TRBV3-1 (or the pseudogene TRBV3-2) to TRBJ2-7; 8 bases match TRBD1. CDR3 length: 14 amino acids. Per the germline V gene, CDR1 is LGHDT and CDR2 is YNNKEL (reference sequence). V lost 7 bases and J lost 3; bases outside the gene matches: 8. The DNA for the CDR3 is TGTGCCAGCAACTACCGGGACAGGCTCTACGAGCAGTACTTC. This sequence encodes CASNYRDRLYEQYF.

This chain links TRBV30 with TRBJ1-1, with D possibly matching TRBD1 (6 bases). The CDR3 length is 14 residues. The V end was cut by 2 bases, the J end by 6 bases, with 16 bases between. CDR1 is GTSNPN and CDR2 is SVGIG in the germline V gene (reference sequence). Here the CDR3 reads CAWSLGIAGAEAFF. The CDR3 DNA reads TGTGCCTGGAGTTTGGGCATAGCAGGGGCTGAAGCTTTCTTT.

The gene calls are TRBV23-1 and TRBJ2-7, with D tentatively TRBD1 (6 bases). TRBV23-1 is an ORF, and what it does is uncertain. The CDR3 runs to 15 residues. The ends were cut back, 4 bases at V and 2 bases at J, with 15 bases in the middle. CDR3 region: CASSPQGTGPYEQYF. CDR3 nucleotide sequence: TGCGCCAGCAGTCCACAGGGAACCGGCCCCTACGAGCAGTACTTC.

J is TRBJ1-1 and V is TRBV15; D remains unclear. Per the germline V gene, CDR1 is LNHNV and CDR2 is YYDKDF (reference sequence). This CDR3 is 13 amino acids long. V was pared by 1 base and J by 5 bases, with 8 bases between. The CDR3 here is CATSRGGRTEAFF. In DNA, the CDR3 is TGTGCCACCAGCAGAGGAGGCCGGACTGAAGCTTTCTTT.

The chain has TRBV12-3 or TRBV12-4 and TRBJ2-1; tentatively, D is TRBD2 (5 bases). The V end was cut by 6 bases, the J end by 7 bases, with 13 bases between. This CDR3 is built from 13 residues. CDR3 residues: CASSPYAGNEQFF. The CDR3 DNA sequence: TGTGCCAGCAGCCCCTATGCGGGTAATGAGCAGTTCTTC.

The CDR3 is CASSLKRGIYEQYF. CDR3 in DNA: TGTGCCAGCAGCTTGAAGCGGGGGATTTACGAGCAGTACTTC. The chain has TRBV5-6 and TRBJ2-7; 8 nucleotides match TRBD2. CDR3 length equals 14 residues. J was trimmed by 4 bases and V by 1 base; bases with no gene match: 4. The germline V gene has CDR1 SGHDT and CDR2 YYEEEE.

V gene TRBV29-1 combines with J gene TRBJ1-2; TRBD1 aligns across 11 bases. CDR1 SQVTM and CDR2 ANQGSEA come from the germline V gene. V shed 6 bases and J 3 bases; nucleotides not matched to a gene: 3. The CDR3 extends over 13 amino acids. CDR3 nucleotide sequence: TGCAGCGTGCGGGACAGGGGGTACTATGGCTACACCTTC. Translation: CSVRDRGYYGYTF.

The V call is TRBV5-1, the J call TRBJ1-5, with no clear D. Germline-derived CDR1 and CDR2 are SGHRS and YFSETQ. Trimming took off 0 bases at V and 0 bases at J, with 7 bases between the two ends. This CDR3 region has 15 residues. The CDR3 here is CASSLDGYSNQPQHF. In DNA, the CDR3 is TGCGCCAGCAGCTTGGACGGGTATAGCAATCAGCCCCAGCATTTT.